Below, one T cell receptor beta chain is given with its context. This specimen comes from a study of early T cells in non-severe SARS-CoV-2 infection. TCRdb processed the 5' RACE reads anew with MiXCR; each CDR3 protein has one entry. The top ten clones hold under 15% of a sample with fewer than 60,000 distinct CDR3 sequences, about a tenth of them seen once. The ends were cut back, 2 bases at V and 1 base at J, with 4 bases in the middle. The germline V gene encodes CDR1 ENHRY and CDR2 SYGVKD. The CDR3 extends over 13 amino acids. The sequenced material came from whole blood. The source of this sequence is an adult who was a healthcare worker with PCR-confirmed SARS-CoV-2 infection or an uninfected control (not recorded which). The J gene is TRBJ2-3, the V gene TRBV10-3; no firm D call. The CDR3 DNA reads TGTGCCATCAGTGAGACTCGCACAGATACGCAGTATTTT. Its translation is CAISETRTDTQYF.